The next 27 T cell receptor beta chains were all read from a single sample in a study of a mutant IDH1 vaccine in newly diagnosed glioma. The time point is: baseline, week 1 (first vaccination visit). As for treatment: pre-vaccination baseline after standard-of-care therapy. The protocol was immunoSEQ multiplex PCR, while the TCRdb copy is restricted to in-frame clones and leaves out a portion. In the table there are some 95,000 clones, about 82% of which are singletons. Sample: PBMCs, taken from a glioma patient treated with radiotherapy, temozolomide or both. The receptors shown here come from a man aged 35-49 years with glioma.

This clone was seen a handful of times. The chain joins TRBV4-1 to TRBJ1-1, with D possibly being TRBD1 (5 bases). Germline V gene data show CDR1 as MGHRA and CDR2 as YSYEKL. This CDR3 has 13 residues. The ends were cut back, 11 bases at V and 6 bases at J, with 19 bases in the middle. The CDR3 nucleotides are TGCGCCTCTCGTTGGGGGGATGGGGCTGAAGCTTTCTTT. Its translation: CASRWGDGAEAFF.

This clone turned up a few times. V and J are TRBV6-4 and TRBJ2-2, with a possible D match to TRBD1 (5 bases). The CDR3 length is 13 residues. Trimming took 3 bases from V and 3 from J, leaving 5 bases between them. From germline, CDR1 is MRHNA and CDR2 SNTAGT. The CDR3 nucleotides read TGTGCCAGCAGTGAAGGGGACACCGGGGAGCTGTTTTTT. Amino acid sequence: CASSEGDTGELFF.

This clone was seen only a few times. The J gene is TRBJ2-2, the V gene TRBV12-5; 8 bases fit TRBD1. This CDR3 is built from 14 residues. V lost 6 bases, J lost 9 bases, and 9 bases stayed unmatched. Germline CDR1 is LGHNT and CDR2 is FRNRAP. The CDR3 reads CASGSTGGRRELFF. CDR3 coding DNA: TGTGCTAGTGGCTCAACAGGGGGTCGGAGGGAGCTGTTTTTT.

The chain recombines TRBV4-3 with TRBJ1-2; D remains unclear. This CDR3 is 13 amino acids long. The V and J ends lost 1 base and 4 bases respectively, with 7 bases between them. Looked up from germline, CDR1 is LGHNA and CDR2 is YSLEER. Here the CDR3 reads CASSQGRVYGYTF. The DNA for the CDR3 is TGCGCCAGCAGCCAAGGACGGGTCTATGGCTACACCTTC.

The table lists this clone with a few counts. Other DNA sequences from this sample encode an identical CDR3 as well. V gene TRBV5-1 combines with J gene TRBJ2-2, with a possible D match to TRBD2 (5 bases). This CDR3 spans 14 amino acids. Trimming stripped 0 bases from V and 4 bases from J, with 7 bases between. CDR1 and CDR2 from the germline V gene are SGHRS and YFSETQ. The chain's CDR3 is CASSLGGSTGELFF. CDR3 nucleotide sequence: TGCGCCAGCAGCTTGGGAGGGTCCACCGGGGAGCTGTTTTTT.

The chain combines TRBV2 with TRBJ2-5; no firm D call. The ends were cut back, 8 bases at V and 4 bases at J, with 8 bases in the middle. The CDR3 covers 11 residues. Looked up from germline, CDR1 is SNHLY and CDR2 is FYNNEI. CDR3 bases: TGTGCCAGCGGGTGGGGAGAGACCCAGTACTTC. Translated: CASGWGETQYF.

The rearrangement uses TRBV7-2 and TRBJ2-7; D gene uncertain. The CDR3 has 15 residues. The V end lost 5 bases, the J end lost 3 bases, and 17 bases lay between the germline ends. Germline CDR1 is SGHTA and CDR2 is FQGNSA. The CDR3 nucleotides are TGTGCCAGCAGCCTATCCCAACTACCGGGCTACGAGCAGTACTTC. Translating gives CASSLSQLPGYEQYF.

The V call is TRBV5-6, the J call TRBJ1-2; 10 nucleotides agree with TRBD1. V was pared by 3 bases and J by 3 bases, with 11 bases of the junction left unmatched. The CDR3 contains 17 residues. Germline V CDR1 and CDR2: SGHDT, YYEEEE. CDR3 sequence: CASSYGTGVTFYYGYTF. For the CDR3, the DNA is TGTGCCAGCAGCTACGGGACAGGGGTTACATTTTACTATGGCTACACCTTC.

The J gene is TRBJ2-1, the V gene TRBV30, with D unclear. The germline gives CDR1 GTSNPN, CDR2 SVGIG (reference sequence). V lost 1 base, J lost 9 bases, and 13 bases lay in between. The CDR3 is 13 amino acids. The CDR3 loop reads CAWSGAVQGEQFF. In DNA form, the CDR3 reads TGTGCCTGGAGTGGGGCAGTGCAAGGTGAGCAGTTCTTC. Full variable domain (missing parts from reference TRBV30 and TRBJ2-1): SQTIHQWPATLVQPVGSPLSLECTVEGTSNPNLYWYRQAAGRGLQLLFYSVGIGQISSEVPQNLSASRPQDRQFILSSKKLLLSDSGFYLCAWSGAVQGEQFFGPGTRLTVL.

This clone has a single count. The chain has TRBV6-4 and TRBJ2-6, with TRBD1 matching over 8 bases. Germline CDR1 MRHNA, CDR2 SNTAGT. The CDR3 loop spans 15 amino acids. Trimming removed 7 bases from V and 4 bases from J; junction bases left unmatched: 6. CDR3 loop: CASTSTGAGANVLTF. The CDR3, as DNA: TGTGCCAGCACTTCGACAGGGGCAGGGGCCAACGTCCTGACTTTC.

V is TRBV5-1 and J is TRBJ2-5; D gene unclear. Germline V gene lookup returns CDR1 SGHRS and CDR2 YFSETQ. The CDR3 totals 15 residues. Trimming left V 0 bases short and J 0 bases short, with 9 bases between. DNA of the CDR3: TGCGCCAGCAGCTTGGTAGGCTATGACCAAGAGACCCAGTACTTC. Residues: CASSLVGYDQETQYF.

V usage is TRBV5-1 and J usage is TRBJ2-3; 7 bases fit TRBD1. The length of the CDR3 is 15 residues. Germline loops: CDR1 SGHRS, CDR2 YFSETQ. With 3 bases clipped from V and 0 bases from J, the junction kept 4 bases outside the gene matches. DNA for the CDR3: TGCGCCAGCAGCTCAGGGGGAACTAGCACAGATACGCAGTATTTT. It translates to CASSSGGTSTDTQYF.

The chain recombines TRBV9 with TRBJ2-3; the D gene could be TRBD1 or TRBD2 (6 bases each). The V gene lost 4 bases and the J gene lost 1 base, with 13 bases spanning the gap. Looked up from germline, CDR1 is SGDLS and CDR2 is YYNGEE. The CDR3 is 15 residues long. CDR3 nucleotide sequence: TGTGCCAGCAGCTCGCACGGGGGCGGCACAGATACGCAGTATTTT. This encodes CASSSHGGGTDTQYF.

This sequence joins TRBV7-6 and TRBJ1-3, with TRBD1 identical over 7 bases. V trimming: 4 bases; J trimming: 2 bases; junction bases outside the gene matches: 2. CDR3 size: 14 residues. CDR1 and CDR2 (germline): SGHVS, FNYEAQ. The CDR3, as DNA: TGTGCCAGCAGCTCCGACAGGGCTGGAAACACCATATATTTT. Its translation: CASSSDRAGNTIYF.

A word on this clone: The sample has other DNA sequences that encode this CDR3 too. The J gene is TRBJ1-5, the V gene TRBV7-2, with D maybe TRBD1 (6 bases). CDR1 SGHTA and CDR2 FQGNSA come from the germline V gene. Trimming removed 2 bases at V and 0 bases at J, with 11 bases between. The CDR3 covers 16 residues. Written as DNA, the CDR3 is TGTGCCAGCAGCTTAAGGGGGGGGTCTAGCAATCAGCCCCAGCATTTT. Protein sequence: CASSLRGGSSNQPQHF.

The V and J genes are TRBV18 and TRBJ2-7; a weak D match, TRBD1 (5 bases). CDR1 and CDR2 from the germline V gene are KGHSH and LQKENI. This CDR3 region has 15 residues. Trimming removed 2 bases from V and 1 base from J, with 12 bases in between. The CDR3 region has the DNA TGTGCCAGCTCACCAGCGCCAGACAGATCCTACGAGCAGTACTTC. Its protein product is CASSPAPDRSYEQYF.

The chain employs TRBV28 and TRBJ2-7; D gene uncertain. The CDR3 contains 13 residues. Trimming cost V 4 bases and J 1 base, with 8 bases left between them. CDR1 is MDHEN, CDR2 SYDVKM, per germline. Here the CDR3 reads CASSWAVSYEQYF. CDR3 DNA: TGTGCCAGCAGTTGGGCCGTGTCCTACGAGCAGTACTTC.

This clone occurred once. V gene TRBV2 combines with J gene TRBJ1-5; 7 positions agree with TRBD1. Germline V gene lookup returns CDR1 SNHLY and CDR2 FYNNEI. The CDR3 totals 16 residues. V lost 6 bases and J lost 0; bases outside the gene matches: 8. The DNA for the CDR3 is TGTGCCAGCAGGGAACAGGGGAGTCATAGCAATCAGCCCCAGCATTTT. Protein product: CASREQGSHSNQPQHF.

The chain employs TRBV15 and TRBJ2-1, with 12 bases aligning to TRBD2. The CDR3 covers 16 residues. V was clipped by 3 bases and J by 5 bases; unmatched bases: 5. Germline CDR1 is LNHNV and CDR2 is YYDKDF (reference sequence). Here the CDR3 reads CATSRILAGGHNEQFF. DNA of the CDR3: TGTGCCACCAGCAGGATACTAGCGGGGGGCCACAATGAGCAGTTCTTC. The variable domain in full, completed from reference TRBV15 and TRBJ2-1, reads DAMVIQNPRYQVTQFGKPVTLSCSQTLNHNVMYWYQQKSSQAPKLLFHYYDKDFNNEADTPDNFQSRRPNTSFCFLDIRSPGLGDTAMYLCATSRILAGGHNEQFFGPGTRLTVL.

J is TRBJ2-7 and V is TRBV28; tentative D call: TRBD1 (5 bases). The germline gives CDR1 MDHEN, CDR2 SYDVKM. This CDR3 comprises 12 residues. Trimming shortened V by 6 bases and J by 5 bases, and 11 bases separated the two germline ends. CDR3 sequence (DNA): TGTGCCAGCAGGAACAGGTGGAACGAGCAGTACTTC. It translates to CASRNRWNEQYF.

This clone turned up a few times. V is TRBV4-3 and J is TRBJ2-3; no definite D call. Germline V gene data show CDR1 as LGHNA and CDR2 as YSLEER. V shed 5 bases and J shed 1 base, with 7 bases lying between them. The CDR3 is 13 residues long. CDR3 loop: CASSLLGTDTQYF. The DNA of the CDR3 is TGCGCCAGCAGCTTATTGGGCACAGATACGCAGTATTTT.

V and J are TRBV7-2 and TRBJ1-2; possibly TRBD1 for D (6 bases). The ends were cut back, 3 bases at V and 5 bases at J, with 7 bases in the middle. Germline V gives CDR1 SGHTA, CDR2 FQGNSA. CDR3 length equals 12 residues. The CDR3, as DNA: TGTGCCAGCAGCTTGGACAGATATGGCTACACCTTC. It codes for CASSLDRYGYTF.

V and J are TRBV6-5 and TRBJ2-2; weak D call: TRBD2 (6 bases). Trimming stripped 8 bases from V and 0 bases from J, with 10 bases between. The CDR3 loop spans 14 amino acids. The germline V gene encodes CDR1 MNHEY and CDR2 SVGAGI. The CDR3 sequence: CASWGTANTGELFF. For the CDR3, the DNA is TGTGCCAGCTGGGGGACTGCGAACACCGGGGAGCTGTTTTTT.

This clone was detected only once. The chain joins TRBV9 to TRBJ2-7, with no clear D. Germline lookup yields CDR1 SGDLS and CDR2 YYNGEE. The CDR3 loop spans 15 amino acids. V shed 0 bases and J shed 5 bases, with 15 bases lying between them. CDR3 sequence (DNA): TGTGCCAGCAGCGTAGCGGAAGCCCCGGGCCACGAGCAGTACTTC. This sequence encodes CASSVAEAPGHEQYF.

J is TRBJ2-7 and V is TRBV30; D gene unclear. The CDR3 is 15 amino acids. Germline lookup yields CDR1 GTSNPN and CDR2 SVGIG (reference sequence). V shed 0 bases and J shed 0 bases, with 12 bases lying between them. CDR3 sequence: CAWSVGLTPSYEQYF. The CDR3 DNA sequence: TGTGCCTGGAGTGTCGGCCTGACCCCCTCCTACGAGCAGTACTTC.

The V gene is TRBV7-3, the J gene TRBJ2-2; TRBD2 aligns across 11 bases. The germline gives CDR1 SGHTA, CDR2 FQGTGA. V was pared by 0 bases and J by 3 bases, with 3 bases of the junction left unmatched. This CDR3 is 17 amino acids long. CDR3 nucleotides: TGTGCCAGCAGCTTAACGTTGGGACTAGCGGACACCGGGGAGCTGTTTTTT. Translating it yields CASSLTLGLADTGELFF.

This chain's CDR3 is CASSPAGARADTQYF. The CDR3 DNA reads as TGTGCCAGCAGCCCAGCGGGAGCACGGGCAGATACGCAGTATTTT. This chain connects TRBV7-2 to TRBJ2-3; 8 nucleotides line up with TRBD2. CDR1 is SGHTA, CDR2 FQGNSA, per germline. The CDR3 has 15 residues. Trimming took 5 bases from V and 4 from J; bases not matched to a gene: 8.